These 13 T cell receptor beta chains originate from one sample sequenced in a study of blood T cell repertoires in COVID-19. Clones were read by immunoSEQ multiplex PCR, and TCRdb kept only the in-frame ones, dropping some. Among roughly 150,000 clones, approximately 86% were seen once, and the ten largest hold 2% to 3%. Specimen: peripheral blood. The receptors come from a woman of 80 years or more with COVID-19, enrolled during active disease.

This chain uses TRBV9 with TRBJ1-1; 8 positions match TRBD1. V shed 4 bases, J shed 0 bases, and the junction held 8 bases outside the gene matches. There are 16 residues in the CDR3. Germline-derived CDR1 and CDR2 are SGDLS and YYNGEE. Here the CDR3 reads CASSLGQGPLNTEAFF. The CDR3 coding sequence is TGTGCCAGCAGCTTAGGACAGGGCCCCTTGAACACTGAAGCTTTCTTT. Looking up the rest from reference TRBV9 and TRBJ1-1 gives the full variable domain: DSGVTQTPKHLITATGQRVTLRCSPRSGDLSVYWYQQSLDQGLQFLIQYYNGEERAKGNILERFSAQQFPDLHSELNLSSLELGDSALYFCASSLGQGPLNTEAFFGQGTRLTVV.

The chain carries TRBV28 and TRBJ2-1; 11 bases are shared with TRBD2. Losses at the gene ends were 6 bases for V and 9 bases for J; bases not matched to a gene: 13. CDR3 length equals 16 residues. The germline CDR1 and CDR2 sequences are MDHEN and SYDVKM. Here the CDR3 DNA reads TGTGCCAGCAGCCAACTAGCGGGAGTGAGAGGGCCTGAGCAGTTCTTC. It is translated as CASSQLAGVRGPEQFF.

The J gene is TRBJ2-7, the V gene TRBV5-6; tentative D call: TRBD2 (6 bases). The germline V gene has CDR1 SGHDT and CDR2 YYEEEE. The V gene lost 4 bases and the J gene lost 6 bases, with 14 bases spanning the gap. This CDR3 spans 13 amino acids. The CDR3 DNA is TGTGCCAGCAGCCGGGACTGGAGTAGCGAGCAGTACTTC. Its protein product is CASSRDWSSEQYF.

This clone has just one count. The genes are TRBV9 and TRBJ2-3; TRBD2 matches 11 bases. V lost 0 bases, J lost 3 bases, and 3 bases stayed unmatched. The V gene's germline CDR1 is SGDLS and CDR2 YYNGEE. This CDR3 has 16 residues. This CDR3 is CASSVGTSGRTDTQYF. In DNA, the CDR3 is TGTGCCAGCAGCGTAGGAACTAGCGGGAGAACAGATACGCAGTATTTT.

The chain couples TRBV24-1 to TRBJ1-5; no firm D call. This CDR3 has 15 amino acids. The ends were cut back, 2 bases at V and 4 bases at J, with 11 bases in the middle. The germline CDR1 and CDR2 sequences are KGHDR and SFDVKD. DNA of the CDR3: TGTGCCACCAGTGATTCTAGACGGAATAATCAGCCCCAGCATTTT. It yields the protein CATSDSRRNNQPQHF.

This rearrangement joins TRBV6-2 or TRBV6-3 to TRBJ2-1; D not resolved. Germline loops: CDR1 MNHEY, CDR2 SVGEGT. The CDR3 runs to 15 residues. V was pared by 6 bases and J by 8 bases, with 20 bases between. CDR3 sequence reads: CASSIEELVLDEQFF. CDR3 in DNA: TGTGCCAGCAGCATAGAGGAGTTAGTATTAGATGAGCAGTTCTTC.

This clone was detected once. V is TRBV5-4 and J is TRBJ2-2; 10 nucleotides agree with TRBD2. This CDR3 region has 16 residues. From germline, CDR1 is SGHNT and CDR2 YYREEE (reference sequence). The trim removed 4 bases at V and 2 bases at J, leaving 5 bases unmatched. DNA of the CDR3: TGTGCCAGCAGCGGAGGACTAGCGGCTAACACCGGGGAGCTGTTTTTT. Translated: CASSGGLAANTGELFF.

CDR3 amino acids: CASRQDTVRNIQYF. The CDR3 nucleotides are TGTGCCAGCAGACAGGACACGGTGAGAAACATTCAGTACTTC. This sequence joins TRBV2 and TRBJ2-4, with D possibly TRBD1 on 5 matching bases. The germline V gene encodes CDR1 SNHLY and CDR2 FYNNEI. The CDR3 extends over 14 amino acids. V lost 6 bases, J lost 6 bases, and 15 bases lay in between. Complete variable domain (other parts from reference TRBV2 and TRBJ2-4): EPEVTQTPSHQVTQMGQEVILRCVPISNHLYFYWYRQILGQKVEFLVSFYNNEISEKSEIFDDQFSVERPDGSNFTLKIRSTKLEDSAMYFCASRQDTVRNIQYFGAGTRLSVL.

This clone was observed once. The chain carries TRBV28 and TRBJ1-2; 8 nucleotides align to TRBD1. The CDR3 is 15 amino acids. Germline assignment: CDR1 MDHEN and CDR2 SYDVKM. Losses at the gene ends were 4 bases for V and 6 bases for J; bases not matched to a gene: 10. CDR3: CASSSTGDLSDGYTF. The DNA of the CDR3 is TGTGCCAGCAGTTCGACAGGGGACCTCAGCGATGGCTACACCTTC.

The gene calls are TRBV28 and TRBJ2-1, with 12 bases lining up with TRBD1. V lost 6 bases to trimming and J lost 8 bases; unmatched junction nucleotides: 8. The V gene's germline CDR1 is MDHEN and CDR2 SYDVKM. The CDR3 loop spans 15 amino acids. The CDR3, as DNA: TGTGCCAGCAGCACCGGGACAGGGGGCTATCATGAGCAGTTCTTC. Translation: CASSTGTGGYHEQFF.

This clone was recorded at least ten times. V and J are TRBV6-5 and TRBJ1-6; no firm D call. CDR1 is MNHEY, CDR2 SVGAGI, per germline. V gave up 7 bases and J gave up 9 bases, with 16 bases separating them. There are 14 residues in the CDR3. The CDR3 DNA follows: TGTGCCAGCACCCTCTCGGGTGAAAGTTCACCCCTCCACTTT. Amino acids: CASTLSGESSPLHF.

J is TRBJ1-1 and V is TRBV12-5; 7 positions agree with TRBD1. In germline, CDR1 is LGHNT, CDR2 FRNRAP. Trimming cost V 0 bases and J 5 bases; bases outside gene matches: 21. The CDR3 sequence is 20 residues long. CDR3 residues: CASGLVLKATGMKWRTEAFF. The CDR3 coding sequence is TGTGCTAGTGGTTTGGTACTCAAGGCGACAGGGATGAAATGGCGGACTGAAGCTTTCTTT.

This clone occurred once. The rearrangement joins TRBV5-1 to TRBJ2-3; D is ambiguous. Germline V gene data show CDR1 as SGHRS and CDR2 as YFSETQ. V lost 0 bases to trimming and J lost 2 bases, with 7 bases between them. CDR3 length: 14 residues. CDR3 amino acids: CASSLGQDTDTQYF. The CDR3 coding sequence is TGCGCCAGCAGCTTGGGCCAGGACACAGATACGCAGTATTTT.